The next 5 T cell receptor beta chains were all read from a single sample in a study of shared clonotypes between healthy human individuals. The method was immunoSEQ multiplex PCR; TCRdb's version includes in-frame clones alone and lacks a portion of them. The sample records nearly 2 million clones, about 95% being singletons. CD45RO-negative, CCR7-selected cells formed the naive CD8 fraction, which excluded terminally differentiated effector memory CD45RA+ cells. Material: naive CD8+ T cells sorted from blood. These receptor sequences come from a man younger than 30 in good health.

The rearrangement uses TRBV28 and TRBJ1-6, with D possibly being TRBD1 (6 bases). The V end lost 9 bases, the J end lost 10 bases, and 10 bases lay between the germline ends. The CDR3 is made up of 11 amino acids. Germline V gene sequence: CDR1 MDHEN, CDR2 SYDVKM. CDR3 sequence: CARWDISPLHF. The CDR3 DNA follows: TGTGCCAGGTGGGACATATCACCCCTCCACTTT. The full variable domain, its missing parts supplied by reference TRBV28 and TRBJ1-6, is DVKVTQSSRYLVKRTGEKVFLECVQDMDHENMFWYRQDPGLGLRLIYFSYDVKMKEKGDIPEGYSVSREKKERFSLILESASTNQTSMYLCARWDISPLHFGNGTRLTVT.

The CDR3 bases are TGTGCCAGCAGATCGGTAGATGCAGCGGGAGGTGGGAATGAGCAGTTCTTC. Translating it yields CASRSVDAAGGGNEQFF. The chain joins TRBV13 to TRBJ2-1, with 9 bases matching TRBD2. Germline-derived CDR1 and CDR2 are PRHDT and FYEKMQ (reference sequence). The CDR3 runs to 17 residues. V lost 6 bases and J lost 7; bases outside the gene matches: 16.

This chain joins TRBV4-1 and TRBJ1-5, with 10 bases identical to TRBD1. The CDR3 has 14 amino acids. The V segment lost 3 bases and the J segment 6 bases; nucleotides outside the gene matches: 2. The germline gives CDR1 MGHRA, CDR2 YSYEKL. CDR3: CASSHGDRGQPQHF. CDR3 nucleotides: TGCGCCAGCAGCCACGGGGACAGGGGTCAGCCCCAGCATTTT.

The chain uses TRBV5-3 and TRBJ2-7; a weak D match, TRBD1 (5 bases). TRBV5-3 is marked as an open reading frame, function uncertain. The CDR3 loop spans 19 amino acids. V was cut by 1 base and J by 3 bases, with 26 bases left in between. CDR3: CARSLFVGASNLQLYEQYF. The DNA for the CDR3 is TGTGCCAGAAGCTTGTTCGTAGGGGCCAGCAATTTGCAACTCTACGAGCAGTACTTC.

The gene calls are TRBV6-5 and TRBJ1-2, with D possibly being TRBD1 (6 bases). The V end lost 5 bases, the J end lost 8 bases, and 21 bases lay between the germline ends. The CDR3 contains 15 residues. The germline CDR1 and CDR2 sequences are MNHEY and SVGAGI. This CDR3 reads CASSPDRTQARGYTF. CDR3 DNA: TGTGCCAGCAGTCCAGACAGGACGCAAGCTCGGGGCTACACCTTC.